Presented here are 15 T cell receptor beta chains from one specimen sequenced in a study of T cell repertoires in cytomegalovirus infection. TCRdb fed the reads into MiXCR, producing one record per CDR3 protein. The sample lists hundreds of thousands of distinct CDR3 sequences, roughly 30% occurring once. No antigens are known for them. The sample here was cultured CD8+ T cells from PBMCs, taken from culture after CMV antigen stimulation. These TCRs come from a human donor in good health (CMV status not recorded). Some clones in this sample may be carry-over from other donors' samples.

A note on this clonotype: The DNA is omitted, as the CDR3 cannot be located on it reliably, and the CDR3 follows TCRdb's listing. The chain employs TRBV15 and TRBJ2-6. Both ends counted, the CDR3 spans 16 residues. Germline V lookup: CDR1 LNHNV, CDR2 YYDKDF (reference sequence). This CDR3 reads CATSEDFGDGANVLTF.

On this clonotype: One end of the junction fails to match germline, which may point to a read error. The genes are TRBV7-6 and TRBJ2-2; possibly TRBD2 for D (5 bases). Germline V gene data show CDR1 as SGHVS and CDR2 as FNYEAQ. The CDR3 is made up of 13 amino acids. The CDR3 region has the DNA TGTGCCAGCAGCTTAGGATGGTCCGGGGAGCGGTTTTTT. This sequence encodes CASSLGWSGERFF.

This clonotype was found a few times. The chain employs TRBV7-9 and TRBJ2-3, with TRBD2 identical over 7 bases. V gave up 5 bases and J gave up 2 bases; unmatched junction bases: 10. The CDR3 covers 16 residues. Germline V gene lookup returns CDR1 SEHNR and CDR2 FQNEAQ (reference sequence). The CDR3 region is CASSPTGGGSTDTQYF. As DNA, the CDR3 is TGTGCCAGCAGCCCCACGGGCGGGGGTTCCACAGATACGCAGTATTTT.

The chain carries TRBV7-4 and TRBJ2-2; the match to TRBD2 covers 11 bases. V was pared by 1 base and J by 3 bases, with 7 bases of the junction left unmatched. This CDR3 is 18 amino acids long. Germline loops: CDR1 SGHVT, CDR2 SQSDAQ. Here the CDR3 DNA reads TGTGCCAGCAGCTTAGAGCTTACTAGCGGGGGCTACACCGGGGAGCTGTTTTTT. This translates into CASSLELTSGGYTGELFF.

With respect to this clonotype: Compared with germline, one end of the junction differs, possibly owing to a read error. The chain recombines TRBV3-1 with TRBJ2-3, with a possible D match to TRBD1 (6 bases). Germline assignment: CDR1 LGHDT and CDR2 YNNKEL (reference sequence). The length of the CDR3 is 19 residues. CDR3 nucleotide sequence: TGTGCCGGCAGTCTCCAGGGGACGAGGCGTCTCCATCACACAGATACGCAGTATTTT. Amino acids: CAGSLQGTRRLHHTDTQYF.

This rearrangement joins TRBV4-1 to TRBJ2-5, with 8 bases that match TRBD1. The germline CDR1 and CDR2 sequences are MGHRA and YSYEKL. This CDR3 spans 17 amino acids. The ends lost 0 bases at V and 5 bases at J; junction bases unmatched: 11. The CDR3, as DNA: TGCGCCAGCAGCCAAGAAGCGGGCCAGGGGGCTTCCGAGACCCAGTACTTC. It yields the protein CASSQEAGQGASETQYF.

This clonotype was seen more than once but under ten times. The chain employs TRBV12-5 and TRBJ2-3; 10 bases agree with TRBD2. The germline V gene encodes CDR1 LGHNT and CDR2 FRNRAP. V trimming: 6 bases; J trimming: 6 bases; junction bases outside the gene matches: 6. The CDR3 consists of 14 residues. The CDR3 sequence: CASGKAGGRDTQYF. The DNA for the CDR3 is TGTGCTAGTGGCAAAGCGGGGGGGCGGGATACGCAGTATTTT.

This clonotype was seen ten or more times. The chain couples TRBV7-6 to TRBJ2-2; D is undetermined. The germline V and J ends were trimmed by 5 bases and 6 bases, with 10 bases remaining between them. From germline, CDR1 is SGHVS and CDR2 FNYEAQ. This CDR3 has 13 amino acids. The CDR3 protein is CASSPDGSGELFF. The CDR3 region has the DNA TGTGCCAGCAGCCCGGACGGTTCCGGGGAGCTGTTTTTT.

This clonotype was counted a few times. This chain links TRBV24-1 with TRBJ2-3; no clear D. V was shortened by 5 bases and J by 1 base, with 9 bases between the two germline ends. The CDR3 is 14 residues long. Germline V gene lookup returns CDR1 KGHDR and CDR2 SFDVKD. The chain's CDR3 is CATSVGKGTDTQYF. CDR3 nucleotides: TGTGCCACCAGTGTGGGCAAGGGCACAGATACGCAGTATTTT.

This chain uses TRBV27 with TRBJ2-3, with D tentatively TRBD2 (6 bases). V was shortened by 1 base and J by 0 bases, with 11 bases between the two germline ends. The CDR3 extends over 16 amino acids. Germline V gene data show CDR1 as MNHEY and CDR2 as SMNVEV (reference sequence). The CDR3 region is CASSLFTGVSTDTQYF. CDR3 in DNA: TGTGCCAGCAGTTTATTTACGGGGGTTAGCACAGATACGCAGTATTTT.

In this sample, this clonotype turned up once. V and J are TRBV5-8 and TRBJ1-5; the D gene is possibly TRBD1 (6 bases). V was shortened by 5 bases and J by 9 bases, with 18 bases between the two germline ends. This CDR3 spans 14 amino acids. Germline V gene lookup returns CDR1 SGHTS and CDR2 YDEGEE. CDR3: CASRAGQGERPQHF. As DNA, the CDR3 is TGTGCCAGCAGGGCGGGACAAGGGGAGAGGCCCCAGCATTTT.

V gene TRBV2 combines with J gene TRBJ1-3; possibly TRBD1 for D (5 bases). CDR1 is SNHLY and CDR2 is FYNNEI in the germline V gene. CDR3 length: 13 residues. The ends were cut back, 8 bases at V and 2 bases at J, with 10 bases in the middle. The CDR3 DNA is TGTGCCAGCGACAGACTCACTGGAAACACCATATATTTT. This sequence encodes CASDRLTGNTIYF.

In this sample, this clonotype turned up a few times. The V and J genes are TRBV6-2 or TRBV6-3 and TRBJ2-7; no definite D call. Trimming took off 2 bases at V and 2 bases at J, with 13 bases between the two ends. Germline V gives CDR1 MNHEY, CDR2 SVGEGT. The CDR3 totals 15 residues. The CDR3 nucleotides are TGTGCCAGCAGTTACGGATCTGTTCCACCCTACGAGCAGTACGTC. Its protein product is CASSYGSVPPYEQYV.

This rearrangement joins TRBV19 to TRBJ1-1; D is ambiguous. Germline loops: CDR1 LNHDA, CDR2 SQIVND (reference sequence). Trimming shortened V by 0 bases and J by 0 bases, and 11 bases separated the two germline ends. This CDR3 region has 16 residues. Here the CDR3 reads CASSIDFGRLNTEAFF. CDR3 in DNA: TGTGCCAGTAGTATAGACTTTGGCCGTCTGAACACTGAAGCTTTCTTT.

The chain has TRBV27 and TRBJ1-5; D unresolved. V was shortened by 2 bases and J by 9 bases, with 11 bases between the two germline ends. Germline V gene sequence: CDR1 MNHEY, CDR2 SMNVEV (reference sequence). The CDR3 has 13 residues. The CDR3 protein is CASSLSPKWPQHF. The CDR3 DNA reads as TGTGCCAGCAGTTTAAGTCCAAAATGGCCCCAGCATTTT.